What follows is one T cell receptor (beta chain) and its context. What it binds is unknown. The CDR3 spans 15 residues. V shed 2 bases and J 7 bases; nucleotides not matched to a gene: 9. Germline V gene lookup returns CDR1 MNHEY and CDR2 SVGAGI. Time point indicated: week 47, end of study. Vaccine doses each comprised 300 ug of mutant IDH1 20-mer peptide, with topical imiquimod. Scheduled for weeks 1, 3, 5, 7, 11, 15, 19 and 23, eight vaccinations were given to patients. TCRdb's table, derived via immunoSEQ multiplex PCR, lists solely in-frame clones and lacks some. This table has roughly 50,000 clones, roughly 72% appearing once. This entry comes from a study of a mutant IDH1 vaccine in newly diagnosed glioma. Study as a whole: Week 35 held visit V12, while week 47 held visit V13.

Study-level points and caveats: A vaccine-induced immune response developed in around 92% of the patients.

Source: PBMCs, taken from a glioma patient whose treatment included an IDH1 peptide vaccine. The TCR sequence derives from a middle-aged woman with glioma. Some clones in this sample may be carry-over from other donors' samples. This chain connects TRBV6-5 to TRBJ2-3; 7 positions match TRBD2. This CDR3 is CASSYGGGTSNTQYF. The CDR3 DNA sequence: TGTGCCAGCAGTTACGGCGGGGGTACCTCCAATACGCAGTATTTT.